This is a list of T cell receptor beta chains from one sample in a study of control samples from healthy donors and cancer patients. Some clones are missing from TCRdb's copy, which holds only in-frame ones; the method was immunoSEQ multiplex PCR. The repertoire holds tens of thousands of clones, with approximately 89% as singletons. Material for sequencing was PBMCs. The receptors originated from a man aged 55 to 70 with colorectal cancer. Each CDR3 is given with its conserved first and last residue. D genes are given only for firm matches. Only part of the rows carry a size: once, few, many, or a class if the clone is expanded.

J gene,V gene,clone size,D gene,CDR3 protein,CDR3 DNA
TRBJ2-1,TRBV5-1,-,TRBD1,CASSPTGGGMVFF,TGCGCCAGCAGCCCCACAGGGGGCGGCATGGTGTTCTTC
TRBJ2-1,TRBV10-3,-,TRBD2,CAIRASGGRKFF,TGTGCCATCAGGGCTAGCGGGGGGCGTAAGTTCTTC
TRBJ1-2,TRBV7-9,-,-,CASSAMRVQTYGYTF,TGTGCCAGCAGCGCAATGCGGGTGCAGACCTATGGCTACACCTTC
TRBJ1-2,TRBV3-1/TRBV3-2,-,-,CASSQGEGHYGYTF,TGTGCCAGCAGCCAAGGGGAGGGTCACTATGGCTACACCTTC
TRBJ2-3,TRBV12-3/TRBV12-4,once,-,CASSWGGPQYF,TGTGCCAGCAGCTGGGGGGGGCCGCAGTATTTT
TRBJ2-5,TRBV3-1/TRBV3-2,-,TRBD2,CATERTSGAWETQYF,TGTGCCACCGAAAGGACTAGCGGTGCATGGGAGACCCAGTACTTC
TRBJ2-7,TRBV2,-,-,CASSLQESYEQYF,TGTGCCAGCAGCCTACAGGAAAGCTACGAGCAGTACTTC
TRBJ2-7,TRBV10-3,-,-,CAIGGGGQALHF,TGTGCCATCGGGGGGGGCGGGCAGGCTTTACACTTC
TRBJ2-7,TRBV12-3/TRBV12-4,-,-,CASSTTYEQYF,TGTGCCAGCAGTACTACCTACGAGCAGTACTTC
TRBJ1-2,TRBV18,-,TRBD1,CASSPYEGGAEGYTF,TGTGCCAGCTCACCGTATGAAGGGGGCGCCGAAGGCTACACCTTC
TRBJ2-7,TRBV19,-,-,CASSPGRYEQYF,TGTGCCAGTAGTCCCGGACGTTACGAGCAGTACTTC
TRBJ2-1,TRBV5-1,-,TRBD1,CASSSGTGRRNEQFF,TGCGCCAGCAGCTCCGGGACAGGGCGCCGCAATGAGCAGTTCTTC
TRBJ2-1,TRBV6-2/TRBV6-3,-,-,CASSPRELVNEQFF,TGTGCCAGCAGCCCCCGGGAGTTAGTAAATGAGCAGTTCTTC
TRBJ1-2,TRBV5-1,-,TRBD1,CASTHDRDGGYTF,TGCGCCAGCACCCACGACAGGGATGGCGGCTACACCTTC
TRBJ1-1,TRBV30,-,-,CAWSVGGVAEAFF,TGTGCCTGGAGTGTAGGAGGGGTTGCTGAAGCTTTCTTT
TRBJ1-3,TRBV30,-,TRBD1,CAWSVLRGTGSSGNTIYF,TGTGCCTGGAGTGTATTAAGGGGGACAGGAAGCTCTGGAAACACCATATATTTT
TRBJ1-5,TRBV3-1/TRBV3-2,once,-,CASSQSRGNQPQHF,TGTGCCAGCAGCCAATCCAGGGGCAATCAGCCCCAGCATTTT
TRBJ2-7,TRBV7-8,-,-,CASSSRQSGEQYF,TGTGCCAGCAGCTCCAGACAGTCCGGCGAGCAGTACTTC
TRBJ2-7,TRBV5-1,-,-,CASSSLGYEQYF,TGCGCCAGCAGCTCCCTGGGGTACGAGCAGTACTTC
TRBJ1-1,TRBV19,-,-,CASSMQDRLSEAFF,TGTGCCAGTAGTATGCAGGACCGCCTCTCTGAAGCTTTCTTT
TRBJ2-3,TRBV15,-,TRBD1,CATSSRTGADTQYF,TGTGCCACCAGCAGTAGGACAGGGGCAGATACGCAGTATTTT
TRBJ2-1,TRBV18,-,-,CASSPRRSSYNEQFF,TGTGCCAGCTCACCACGGCGGAGCTCCTACAATGAGCAGTTCTTC
TRBJ1-1,TRBV7-9,-,TRBD1,CASSSGTGNTEAFF,TGTGCCAGCAGCTCAGGGACAGGCAACACTGAAGCTTTCTTT
TRBJ1-3,TRBV5-1,-,-,CASSPGRHSGNTIYF,TGCGCCAGCAGCCCCGGACGCCACTCTGGAAACACCATATATTTT
TRBJ1-2,TRBV5-1,-,-,CASSLVVGGYGYTF,TGCGCCAGCAGCTTGGTAGTCGGTGGCTATGGCTACACCTTC
TRBJ1-3,TRBV30,-,TRBD1,CASLVGQALSGNTIYF,TGTGCCTCCCTGGTGGGACAGGCCCTCTCTGGAAACACCATATATTTT
TRBJ2-5,TRBV4-3,-,-,CASSQAWAGAEETQYF,TGCGCCAGCAGCCAAGCTTGGGCGGGGGCCGAAGAGACCCAGTACTTC
TRBJ2-3,TRBV5-4,-,-,CASSPGGQRDTQYF,TGTGCCAGCAGCCCCGGGGGCCAAAGAGATACGCAGTATTTT
TRBJ2-1,TRBV5-5,few,-,CASSLGTYNEQFF,TGTGCCAGCAGCCTTGGGACTTACAATGAGCAGTTCTTC
TRBJ2-7,TRBV6-5,-,TRBD2,CASRPHGGGWNEQYF,TGTGCCAGCAGGCCACACGGGGGGGGCTGGAACGAGCAGTACTTC
TRBJ1-1,TRBV4-1,-,TRBD1,CASSPRAQGGAEAFF,TGCGCCAGCAGCCCCCGGGCTCAGGGGGGGGCTGAAGCTTTCTTT
TRBJ1-1,TRBV7-9,once,-,CASSFEEVEAFF,TGTGCCAGCAGCTTCGAGGAGGTTGAAGCTTTCTTT
TRBJ1-1,TRBV6-5,-,-,CASSDRFAEAFF,TGTGCCAGCAGCGACAGATTCGCTGAAGCTTTCTTT
TRBJ2-5,TRBV5-1,-,-,CASSPAAGPETQYF,TGCGCCAGCAGCCCGGCAGCTGGCCCCGAGACCCAGTACTTC
TRBJ2-7,TRBV5-1,-,TRBD2,CARSGGRAGALGEQYF,TGCGCCCGCAGCGGGGGGAGGGCGGGGGCCCTAGGGGAGCAGTACTTC
TRBJ1-5,TRBV19,-,-,CASSIEARSYQPQHF,TGTGCCAGTAGTATAGAAGCCAGAAGTTATCAGCCCCAGCATTTT
TRBJ1-1,TRBV5-1,-,TRBD1,CASSPGTGGFMNTEAFF,TGCGCCAGCAGTCCTGGGACAGGGGGCTTTATGAACACTGAAGCTTTCTTT
TRBJ2-5,TRBV19,-,TRBD2,CASTPRWGSGGSGETQYF,TGTGCCAGTACCCCCCGGTGGGGTAGCGGGGGATCGGGGGAGACCCAGTACTTC
TRBJ2-5,TRBV11-3,-,TRBD2,CASSLLLRGGEKTQYF,TGTGCCAGCAGCCTCCTCTTGCGGGGGGGTGAAAAGACCCAGTACTTC
TRBJ2-7,TRBV18,-,TRBD2,CASSPPRGGAPRSYEQYF,TGTGCCAGCTCACCACCCCGCGGGGGGGCCCCCCGCTCCTACGAGCAGTACTTC
TRBJ1-4,TRBV9,-,-,CASSPLKTNEKLFF,TGTGCCAGCAGCCCGCTCAAGACGAATGAAAAACTGTTTTTT
TRBJ2-1,TRBV2,-,TRBD2,CASRSSTSGVSSSYNEQFF,TGTGCCAGCAGGTCCTCGACTAGCGGGGTATCTAGCTCCTACAATGAGCAGTTCTTC
TRBJ1-1,TRBV4-1,-,TRBD1,CASSQGDRGFLNTEAFF,TGCGCCAGCAGCCAGGGGGACAGGGGGTTCTTAAACACTGAAGCTTTCTTT
TRBJ2-2,TRBV11-2,-,-,CAGAGTNTGELFF,TGTGCCGGAGCAGGGACGAACACCGGGGAGCTGTTTTTT
TRBJ1-2,TRBV5-6,-,-,CASSFGEVGYTF,TGTGCCAGCAGCTTCGGGGAGGTTGGCTACACCTTC
TRBJ1-1,TRBV29-1,-,-,CSVESNSYTEAFF,TGCAGCGTTGAAAGTAACTCCTACACTGAAGCTTTCTTT
TRBJ1-6,TRBV18,medium-sized,-,CASSPQGSYNSPLHF,TGTGCCAGCTCACCACAGGGCTCCTATAATTCACCCCTCCACTTT
TRBJ1-5,TRBV6-5,-,-,CASSFGSNQPQHF,TGTGCCAGCAGTTTCGGTAGCAATCAGCCCCAGCATTTT
TRBJ2-2,TRBV9,-,TRBD2,CASSVAWAGGTGELFF,TGTGCCAGCAGCGTAGCTTGGGCGGGGGGGACCGGGGAGCTGTTTTTT
TRBJ2-3,TRBV9,-,TRBD2,CASSVVQRGSTQYF,TGTGCCAGCAGCGTAGTACAGCGGGGATCAACGCAGTATTTT
TRBJ1-6,TRBV6-6,-,-,CASTQGGDNSPLHF,TGTGCCAGCACCCAGGGAGGGGACAATTCACCCCTCCACTTT
TRBJ1-6,TRBV15,few,-,CATSRDNRGGSPLHF,TGTGCCACCAGCAGAGATAACCGGGGAGGTTCACCCCTCCACTTT
TRBJ1-1,TRBV12-3/TRBV12-4,-,-,CASRPSGKTEAFF,TGTGCCAGCAGGCCTTCAGGGAAAACTGAAGCTTTCTTT
TRBJ2-5,TRBV7-9,-,TRBD2,CLVAGDQETQYF,TGTCTCGTAGCGGGGGACCAAGAGACCCAGTACTTC
TRBJ2-2,TRBV9,-,TRBD2,CASSARLAGGPGELFF,TGTGCCAGCAGCGCCCGACTAGCGGGGGGGCCCGGGGAGCTGTTTTTT